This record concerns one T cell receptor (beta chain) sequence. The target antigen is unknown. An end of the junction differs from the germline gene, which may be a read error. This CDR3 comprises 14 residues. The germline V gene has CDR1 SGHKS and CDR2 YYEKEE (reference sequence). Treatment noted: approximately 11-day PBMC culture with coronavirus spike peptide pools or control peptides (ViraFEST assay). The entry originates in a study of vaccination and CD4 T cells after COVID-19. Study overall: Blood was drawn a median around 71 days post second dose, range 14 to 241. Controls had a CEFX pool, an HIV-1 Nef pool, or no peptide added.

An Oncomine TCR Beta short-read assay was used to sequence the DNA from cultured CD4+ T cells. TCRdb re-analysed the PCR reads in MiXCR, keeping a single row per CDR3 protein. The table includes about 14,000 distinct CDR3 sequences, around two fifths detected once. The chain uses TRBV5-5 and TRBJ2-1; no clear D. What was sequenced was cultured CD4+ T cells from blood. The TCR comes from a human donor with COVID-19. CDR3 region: CASSLDGYYHEQFF. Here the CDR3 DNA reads TGTGCCAGCAGCTTGGATGGCTACTACCATGAGCAGTTCTTC.